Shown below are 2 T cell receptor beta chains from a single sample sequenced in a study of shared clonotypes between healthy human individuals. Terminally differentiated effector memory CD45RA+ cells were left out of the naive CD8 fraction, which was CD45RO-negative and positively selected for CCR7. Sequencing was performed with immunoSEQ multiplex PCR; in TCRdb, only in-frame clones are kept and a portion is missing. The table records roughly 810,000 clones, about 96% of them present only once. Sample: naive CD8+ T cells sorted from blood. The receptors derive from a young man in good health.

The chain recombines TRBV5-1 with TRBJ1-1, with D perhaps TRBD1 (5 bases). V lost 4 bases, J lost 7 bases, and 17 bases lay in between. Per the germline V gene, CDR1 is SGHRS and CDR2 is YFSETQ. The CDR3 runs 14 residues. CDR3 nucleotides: TGCGCCAGCAGCCCCCGGGGGGTCTCCCGTGAAGCTTTCTTT. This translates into CASSPRGVSREAFF.

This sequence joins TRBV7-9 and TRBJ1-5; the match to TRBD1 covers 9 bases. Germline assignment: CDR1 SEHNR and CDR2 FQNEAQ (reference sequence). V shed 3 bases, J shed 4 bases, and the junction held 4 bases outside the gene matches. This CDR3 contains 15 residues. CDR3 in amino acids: CASSFPQGANQPQHF. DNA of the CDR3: TGTGCCAGCAGCTTTCCACAGGGGGCGAATCAGCCCCAGCATTTT.